This T cell receptor beta chain was identified during a study of response to subunit inactivated influenza vaccine. Using its own MiXCR run on the RT-PCR reads, TCRdb lists one record per CDR3 protein. Seen here are roughly 780,000 distinct CDR3 sequences, around 20% observed once, and the top ten hold 11%. V shed 1 base and J shed 2 bases, with 13 bases lying between them. In germline, CDR1 is SGHVS, CDR2 FQNEAQ. The length of the CDR3 is 16 residues. This clonotype has a handful of counts. Its antigen is not identified. Study-level points and caveats: Authors proposed each seasonal influenza vaccination draws in few new T cells.

The chain joins TRBV7-8 to TRBJ2-3, with no clear D. The sequences come from PBMCs from blood, collected less than 6 days after vaccination. This TCR was sampled from a man aged 45-65 years who received an inactivated influenza vaccine. The CDR3 sequence: CASSLGLHEPTDTQYF. The DNA for the CDR3 is TGTGCCAGCAGCTTAGGCCTGCACGAACCCACAGATACGCAGTATTTT.